Following are 23 T cell receptor delta chains from one sample sequenced in a study of γδ T cells in repeated Plasmodium falciparum infection. Flow sorting of PBMC yielded separate Vgamma9/Vdelta2+ and Vdelta2-negative gammadelta T cell populations for bulk repertoire analysis. TCRdb redid the clone calls on the multiplex PCR reads with CATT. The profile shows around 82,000 delta-chain clones, over 1.3% of them singletons. The specimen was gamma-delta T cells from blood. The source is a pool of human donors (malaria-infected and uninfected, not separated).

The sample holds many counts of this clone. TCRdb shows a much larger clone's protein in place of this DNA's translation, and the two differ at residue 6, likely through a read error; the protein shown is translated from the DNA. The chain recombines TRDV2 with TRDJ1, with TRDD3 matching over 9 bases. Germline matching of the DNA provided the J gene here, since TCRdb leaves it blank. Per the germline V gene, CDR1 is GEAIGNYY and CDR2 is EKD. The CDR3 extends over 20 amino acids. V trimming: 2 bases; J trimming: 0 bases; junction bases outside the gene matches: 18. CDR3 region: CACDRPLGDSLDRHTDKLIF. CDR3 DNA: TGTGCCTGTGACAGACCGCTGGGGGATTCGCTAGACCGACACACCGATAAACTCATCTTT.

A remark on this clone: A far larger clone differs by one base, so this is likely a read error. The same CDR3 is also encoded by other DNA sequences in this sample. The chain carries TRDV1 and TRDJ1, with unresolved D. Trimming pared 7 bases from V and 0 bases from J, leaving 15 bases between. The CDR3 runs to 15 residues. The germline gives CDR1 TSWWSYY, CDR2 QGS. The CDR3 here is CALVNIQGNTDKLIF. The DNA for the CDR3 is TGTGCTCTTGTAAACATCCAGGGAAACACCGATAAACTCATCTTT.

This clone showed up just a few times. TCRdb's listed protein matches a much larger clone and diverges from this DNA's translation at residue 12, likely through a read error; the protein shown comes from the DNA. The J gene is TRDJ1, the V gene TRDV1, with D maybe TRDD3 (6 bases). The CDR3 loop spans 19 amino acids. Per the germline V gene, CDR1 is TSWWSYY and CDR2 is QGS. Between the trimmed V and J ends, which lost 8 bases and 1 base, there was a span of 29 bases. DNA for the CDR3: TGTGCTCTTTGTCGCCTTCAGAATCTCCTGGGGACTTCCACCGATAAACTCATCTTT. This codes for CALCRLQNLLGTSTDKLIF.

This clone was detected many times. This likely stems from a read error, as it lies one base from a far larger clone. The chain recombines TRDV2 with TRDJ1, with 8 bases lining up with TRDD3. This CDR3 has 17 amino acids. Germline CDR1 GEAIGNYY, CDR2 EKD. This CDR3 is CACDTLQGIPYTDKLTF. Written as DNA, the CDR3 is TGTGCCTGTGACACCCTCCAGGGGATACCTTACACCGATAAACTCACCTTT.

At least ten counts were recorded for this clone. The protein that TCRdb holds for this DNA derives from a much larger clone and differs from the translated DNA at residue 4, which likely indicates a read error; the protein shown here is translated from the DNA. The chain joins TRDV2 to TRDJ1; D gene ambiguous. The CDR3 is 16 amino acids. Germline values: CDR1 GEAIGNYY, CDR2 EKD. V was clipped by 5 bases and J by 1 base, with 19 bases between them. The DNA of the CDR3 is TGTGCCTGTGGCACAGGCGAAGGACCCACCACCGATAAACTCATCTTT. It codes for CACGTGEGPTTDKLIF.

This clone was seen only a few times. It differs at one base from a far larger clone, so likely a read error. The same CDR3 also results from other DNA sequences found in this sample. The chain has TRDV3 and TRDJ1, with 7 bases aligning to TRDD2. TCRdb lists no J gene, so it was determined here by aligning the DNA to germline. Germline V gene lookup returns CDR1 TVYSNPD and CDR2 GDNSRS (reference sequence). V gave up 2 bases and J gave up 2 bases; unmatched junction bases: 29. This CDR3 spans 21 amino acids. The DNA of the CDR3 is TGTGCCTTTTCCCCAGTTCCTACATCTCGACTACTAGGGGACCTAACCGATAAACTCATCTTT. This gives the protein CAFSPVPTSRLLGDLTDKLIF.

Of note for this clone: A far larger clone differs by one base, so this is likely a read error. This sample also contains other DNA sequences that code for the same CDR3. The V and J genes are TRDV2 and TRDJ1, with unresolved D. TCRdb supplies no J gene; here it was assigned by aligning the nucleotide sequence to germline. This CDR3 has 17 amino acids. Germline-derived CDR1 and CDR2 are GEAIGNYY and EKD. The CDR3 sequence is CACDTVARLVYTDKLIF. The CDR3, as DNA: TGTGCCTGTGACACAGTTGCCCGTCTGGTGTACACCGACAAACTCATCTTT.

In its sample, this clone was seen many times. Only one base separates this from a far larger clonotype, so it likely reflects a read error. Other DNA sequences of this sample code for an identical CDR3. The V gene is TRDV1, the J gene TRDJ1; D remains unclear. The J gene is not listed in TCRdb, so it was assigned here from a DNA match to germline. CDR1 is TSWWSYY and CDR2 is QGS in the germline V gene. There are 15 residues in the CDR3. Written as DNA, the CDR3 is TGTGCCCTTGGGCTTAGCCCCACCGCCACCGTCAAACTCATCTTT. It codes for CALGLSPTATVKLIF.

This clone has a handful of counts. The protein in TCRdb stems from a much larger clone and differs at residue 11 from this DNA's translation, likely a read error; here the protein is translated from the DNA. This sequence joins TRDV2 and TRDJ1; 10 positions match TRDD3. TCRdb does not report a J gene; here it was assigned by matching the DNA to germline references. The CDR3 sequence is 19 residues long. Germline assignment: CDR1 GEAIGNYY and CDR2 EKD. V lost 0 bases and J lost 3; bases outside the gene matches: 15. The CDR3 sequence is CACDTGGTGGCALPDKLIF. The CDR3 region has the DNA TGTGCCTGTGACACCGGGGGTACTGGGGGATGCGCGTTACCCGATAAACTCATCTTT.

As regards this clone: A far bigger clonotype differs at one base, so this is likely a read error. Other DNA sequences in the sample encode the same CDR3. The chain combines TRDV3 with TRDJ1; 8 nucleotides agree with TRDD3. As TCRdb names no J gene, one was assigned here on the basis of a DNA match to germline. Trimming cost V 3 bases and J 0 bases; bases outside gene matches: 12. Germline V CDR1 and CDR2: TVYSNPD, GDNSRS (reference sequence). The CDR3 loop spans 16 amino acids. The DNA for the CDR3 is TGTGCCTTCGCTGGAGGGATACGGACATACACCGATAAACTCATCTTT. Protein: CAFAGGIRTYTDKLIF.

Only a few counts were recorded for this clone. A read error likely explains this, since a far larger clone differs by one base. Other nucleotide sequences from this sample produce the same CDR3. The chain joins TRDV2 to TRDJ3; 8 positions agree with TRDD2. Germline matching of the DNA provided the J gene here, since TCRdb leaves it blank. Germline trimming cut 3 bases from V and 1 base from J; bases unmatched to any gene: 22. The CDR3 loop spans 23 amino acids. Germline V gene data show CDR1 as GEAIGNYY and CDR2 as EKD. CDR3 coding DNA: TGTGCCTGTGACCCACTTCCTACGAGGATACCCACGGCTAAGTCCTGGGACACCCGACAGATGTTTTTC. Translated: CACDPLPTRIPTAKSWDTRQMFF.

This clone was observed a few times. TCRdb's protein, taken from a much larger clone, differs from this DNA's translation at residue 4, likely owing to a read error; the protein displayed comes from the DNA. This sequence joins TRAV38-2/DV8 and TRDJ1; 11 nucleotides agree with TRDD3. TCRdb offers no J gene call, so here the DNA was matched to germline to obtain one. CDR3 size: 21 residues. Germline assignment: CDR1 TSESDYY and CDR2 QEAYKQQN. As DNA, the CDR3 is TGTGCTTATGGGAGCGGCCAGATCCTACCGTACCTAACTGGGGGATACGATAAACTCATCTTT. Its protein is CAYGSGQILPYLTGGYDKLIF.

Remarks on this clone: This DNA translates differently at residue 7 from the TCRdb protein, which is that of a much larger clone; a read error is likely, and the protein shown is the DNA's own translation. V usage is TRDV1 and J usage is TRDJ1; 9 nucleotides line up with TRDD3. With V trimmed by 9 bases and J by 2 bases, 28 bases remained unmatched. This CDR3 spans 21 amino acids. Germline assignment: CDR1 TSWWSYY and CDR2 QGS. The CDR3 region has the DNA TGTGCTCTGTTCCTTCCTGCTTTAACCTGGGGGATGGCTTTAAGTACCGATAAACTCATCTTT. It encodes CALFLPALTWGMALSTDKLIF.

This clone was detected ten times or more. The protein TCRdb gives is from a much larger clone and does not agree with this DNA's translation at residue 12, likely a read error; the protein shown here comes from the DNA. The CDR3 DNA follows: TGTGCCTGTGACTCCTTACTGGGGGATAAGAACGCCGATAAACTCATCTTT. Translated, it gives CACDSLLGDKNADKLIF. The chain has TRDV2 and TRDJ1; 11 bases align to TRDD3. Germline V gene lookup returns CDR1 GEAIGNYY and CDR2 EKD. Unmatched junction bases numbered 11, after V lost 3 bases and J lost 3 bases. This CDR3 is built from 17 residues.

Concerning this clone itself: TCRdb's protein for this DNA is that of a much larger clone and differs from the translation at residue 13, likely a read error; the protein shown is the DNA translation. V gene TRDV2 was called; the J gene was not; the listed D gene, TRDD3, was not tested against the DNA. CDR1 is GEAIGNYY, CDR2 EKD, per germline. This CDR3 spans 14 amino acids. The CDR3 here is CACDPLGAIDKLTF. CDR3 DNA: TGTGCCTGTGACCCCTTGGGGGCTATCGATAAACTCACCTTT.

In its sample, this clone was seen a few times. A read error is likely here: a far larger clone is one base away. Other DNA sequences from this sample encode an identical CDR3 as well. The rearrangement links TRDV2 to TRDJ1; 7 bases are shared with TRDD3. Matching the DNA to germline supplied the J gene, which TCRdb does not give. With 3 bases clipped from V and 0 bases from J, the junction kept 27 bases outside the gene matches. This CDR3 region has 22 residues. Germline loops: CDR1 GEAIGNYY, CDR2 EKD. CDR3 region: CACDARRYWGSDSRPYTDKLIF. The CDR3 DNA is TGTGCCTGTGACGCGCGCCGATACTGGGGATCCGACTCTCGTCCCTACACCGATAAACTCATCTTT.

To note about this clone: TCRdb's protein, taken from a much larger clone, differs from this DNA's translation at residue 14, likely owing to a read error; the protein displayed comes from the DNA. The chain combines TRDV1 with TRDJ1; D not resolved. CDR1 and CDR2 (germline): TSWWSYY, QGS. This CDR3 has 19 residues. V was cut by 2 bases and J by 4 bases, with 26 bases left in between. The CDR3 nucleotides are TGTGCTCTTGGGGAATTCACTACGTCGGCTGAAGCGGTACTCGATAAACTCATCTTT. It specifies CALGEFTTSAEAVLDKLIF.

This clone is categorized as medium-sized. This rearrangement joins TRDV2 to TRDJ2; D might be TRDD3 (6 bases). The germline CDR1 and CDR2 sequences are GEAIGNYY and EKD. Trimming stripped 1 base from V and 4 bases from J, with 9 bases between. This CDR3 contains 14 residues. CDR3 DNA: TGTGCCTGTGACACATGGGGGCCGACAGCACAACTCTTCTTT. Translated: CACDTWGPTAQLFF.

The table lists this clone with many counts. The likely explanation is a read error, given a far larger clone one base away. The V gene is TRDV3, the J gene TRDJ1, with no clear D. Because TCRdb records no J gene, it was assigned here through a match of the DNA to germline. CDR1 TVYSNPD and CDR2 GDNSRS come from the germline V gene (reference sequence). The length of the CDR3 is 13 residues. The CDR3 is CAFRRDYTDKLIF. DNA for the CDR3: TGTGCCTTTCGCCGCGACTACACCGACAAACTCATCTTT.

This clone has at least ten counts. This is likely an artifact of a read error, given a far larger clone one base away. Other nucleotide sequences in the sample specify the same CDR3. The chain is built from TRDV3 and TRDJ1; D not certain. The CDR3 has 19 residues. Germline CDR1 and CDR2: TVYSNPD and GDNSRS (reference sequence). The chain's CDR3 is CAFTARSNGGLDYTDKLIF. In DNA form, the CDR3 reads TGTGCCTTTACAGCTCGGTCCAACGGAGGGTTGGACTACACCGATAAACTCATCTTC. The variable domain in full, with the rest retrieved from reference TRDV3 and TRDJ1, is CDKVTQSSPDQTVASGSEVVLLCTYDTVYSNPDLFWYRIRPDYSFQFVFYGDNSRSEGADFTQGRFSVKHILTQKAFHLVISPVRTEDSATYYCAFTARSNGGLDYTDKLIFGKGTRVTVEP.

Regarding this clone: A single base is all that separates this from a far larger clone, so a read error is likely. The sample holds other DNA sequences that translate to the same CDR3. The genes are TRDV1 and TRDJ1; 9 bases match TRDD2. As TCRdb names no J gene, one was assigned here on the basis of a DNA match to germline. Germline lookup yields CDR1 TSWWSYY and CDR2 QGS. The CDR3 extends over 21 amino acids. V was pared by 5 bases and J by 8 bases, with 30 bases of the junction left unmatched. DNA for the CDR3: TGTGCTCTTGGGCCAAAACCCGCCTTCCTACGGAGAGGGGCCCGTACTGGAAAACTCATCTTT. Translation: CALGPKPAFLRRGARTGKLIF.

Remarks on this clone: With a far larger clone one base away, a read error is the likely cause. Other DNA sequences in the same sample also yield this CDR3. V gene TRDV1 combines with J gene TRDJ2; weak D call: TRDD2 (6 bases). CDR1 TSWWSYY and CDR2 QGS come from the germline V gene. The CDR3 totals 15 residues. CDR3 nucleotide sequence: TGTGCCCTTGGGGAAGGGCCCTTCCCAACAGCACAACTCTTCTTT. Protein product: CALGEGPFPTAQLFF.

This clone was seen a handful of times. TCRdb assigns this DNA the protein of a much larger clone, which departs from its translation at residue 4; this likely reflects a read error, and the protein shown comes from translating the DNA. The chain joins TRDV1 to TRDJ3, with 7 bases aligning to TRDD3. CDR1 TSWWSYY and CDR2 QGS come from the germline V gene. This CDR3 is built from 19 residues. CDR3 nucleotides: TGTGCTCTTTGGGAACTCTGGGGATATAGCTCCTGGGACACCCGACAGATGTTTTTC. Translating it yields CALWELWGYSSWDTRQMFF.